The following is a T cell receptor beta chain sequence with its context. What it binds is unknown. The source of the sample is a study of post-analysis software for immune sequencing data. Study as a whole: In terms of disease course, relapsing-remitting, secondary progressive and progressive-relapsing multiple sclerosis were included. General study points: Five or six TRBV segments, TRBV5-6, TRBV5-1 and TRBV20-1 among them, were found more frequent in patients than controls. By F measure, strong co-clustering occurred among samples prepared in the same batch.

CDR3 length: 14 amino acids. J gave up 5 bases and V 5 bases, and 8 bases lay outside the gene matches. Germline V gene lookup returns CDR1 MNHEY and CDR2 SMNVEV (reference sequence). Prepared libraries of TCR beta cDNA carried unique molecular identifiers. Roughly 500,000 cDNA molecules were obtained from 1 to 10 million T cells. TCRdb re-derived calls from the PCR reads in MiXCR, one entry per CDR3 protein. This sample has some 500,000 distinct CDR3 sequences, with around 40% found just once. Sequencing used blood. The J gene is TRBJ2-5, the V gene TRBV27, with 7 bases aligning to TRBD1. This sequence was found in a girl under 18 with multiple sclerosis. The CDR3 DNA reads TGTGCCAGCAGTCCGTCACAGGGGTGGGAGACCCAGTACTTC. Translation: CASSPSQGWETQYF.